This T cell receptor beta chain comes out of a study of blood T cell repertoires in COVID-19. Study-level background: Acute-phase and convalescent COVID-19 samples originated in the United States, Italy and Spain.

V gave up 5 bases and J gave up 5 bases; unmatched junction bases: 8. The CDR3 covers 15 residues. The V gene's germline CDR1 is MNHEY and CDR2 SVGEGT. Sequenced by immunoSEQ multiplex PCR; TCRdb stores in-frame clones only, minus some. The sample includes hundreds of thousands of clones, approximately 88% of them seen just once. Material: peripheral blood. The receptor comes from a woman between 70 and 85 years old with COVID-19, enrolled during active disease. This chain uses TRBV6-2 or TRBV6-3 with TRBJ2-7, with 11 nucleotides matching TRBD1. The CDR3 DNA sequence: TGTGCCAGCAGTGGACAGGGGGCGATTTCCCACGAGCAGTACTTC. Translating gives CASSGQGAISHEQYF.